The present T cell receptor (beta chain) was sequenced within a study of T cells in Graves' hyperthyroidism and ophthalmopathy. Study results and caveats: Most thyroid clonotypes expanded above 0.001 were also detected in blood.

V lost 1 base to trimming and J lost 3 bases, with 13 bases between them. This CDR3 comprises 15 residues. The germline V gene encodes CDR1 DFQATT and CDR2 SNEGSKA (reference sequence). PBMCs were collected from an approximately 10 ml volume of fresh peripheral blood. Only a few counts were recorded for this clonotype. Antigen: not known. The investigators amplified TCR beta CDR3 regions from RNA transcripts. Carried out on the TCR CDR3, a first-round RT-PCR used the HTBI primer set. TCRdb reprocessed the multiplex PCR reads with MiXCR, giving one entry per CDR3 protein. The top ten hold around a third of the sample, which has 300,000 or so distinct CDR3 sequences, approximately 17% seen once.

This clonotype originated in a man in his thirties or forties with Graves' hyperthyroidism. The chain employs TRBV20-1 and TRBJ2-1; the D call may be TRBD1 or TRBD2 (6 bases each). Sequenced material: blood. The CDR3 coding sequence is TGCAGTGCTAGAGGGCCGGGGGCGGACTACAATGAGCAGTTCTTC. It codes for CSARGPGADYNEQFF.